This is a list of T cell receptor beta chains from one sample in a study of control samples from healthy donors and cancer patients. Profiling relied on immunoSEQ multiplex PCR, and the TCRdb table lists in-frame clones only, not all of them. The sample lists more than 65,000 clones, approximately 86% seen once, with approximately 14% in the top ten. The specimen sequenced was blood. The receptors derive from a man aged 60-69 years in good health. CDR3s include the opening cysteine and the closing phenylalanine or tryptophan. A D gene is named only where the DNA matches it firmly. Rows give clone size only sometimes, using once, few, many, or a class for an expanded clone.

v_call,d_call,j_call,clone_size,cdr3_nt,cdr3_aa
TRBV5-4,TRBD2,TRBJ2-3,NA,TGTGCCAGCAGCATGATAGCGGGAGCAACAGATACGCAGTATTTT,CASSMIAGATDTQYF
TRBV28,TRBD1,TRBJ1-5,NA,TGTGCCAGCAGCCCAGGGGGCCCCAATCAGCCCCAGCATTTT,CASSPGGPNQPQHF
TRBV4-1,NA,TRBJ2-7,NA,TGCGCCAGCAGCCAAGAAGGGACCGCCTATTTCTACGAGCAGTACTTC,CASSQEGTAYFYEQYF
TRBV11-2,TRBD1,TRBJ2-7,NA,TGTGCCAGCAGCATTGACAGGGGTGAGCAGTACTTC,CASSIDRGEQYF
TRBV29-1,NA,TRBJ2-1,NA,TGCAGCGTTGAAGGTGCGCGGAACAATGAGCAGTTCTTC,CSVEGARNNEQFF
TRBV2,NA,TRBJ2-1,NA,TGTGCCAGCAGTGTAGGGATTGGGGAGCAGTTCTTC,CASSVGIGEQFF
TRBV29-1,NA,TRBJ1-2,NA,TGCAGCGTTGAAGGCACAGACTATGGCTACACCTTC,CSVEGTDYGYTF
TRBV27,NA,TRBJ1-1,NA,TGTGCCAGCAGTTTAGCGGCAGGGTCGAACACTGAAGCTTTCTTT,CASSLAAGSNTEAFF
TRBV4-1,TRBD2,TRBJ2-3,NA,TGCGCCAGCAGCCAAGGTAGCGGGACTGTCCGGGATACGCAGTATTTT,CASSQGSGTVRDTQYF
TRBV19,NA,TRBJ1-1,NA,TGTGCCAGTAAAAACAGGGTGACCGACACTGAAGCTTTCTTT,CASKNRVTDTEAFF
TRBV7-2,NA,TRBJ1-1,NA,TGTGCCAGCAGCCCCCCGCCAGGGAACACTGAAGCTTTCTTT,CASSPPPGNTEAFF
TRBV11-2,NA,TRBJ2-5,NA,TGTGCCAGCAGCTTATTACCGCAAGAGACCCAGTACTTC,CASSLLPQETQYF
TRBV5-1,TRBD1,TRBJ2-3,NA,TGCGCCAGCCGGGACAGGGAATTAGCAGATACGCAGTATTTT,CASRDRELADTQYF
TRBV5-6,TRBD1,TRBJ1-3,NA,TGTGCCAGCAGCCACAGGGGGCTTATCGGAAACACCATATATTTT,CASSHRGLIGNTIYF
TRBV7-8,NA,TRBJ1-4,NA,TGTGCCAGCAGCTTAGTCGCCGGAACTGCAACTAATGAAAAACTGTTTTTT,CASSLVAGTATNEKLFF
TRBV5-1,NA,TRBJ2-7,NA,TGCGCCAGCAGCTTGGATCCCGGGACTCGGTACGAGCAGTACTTC,CASSLDPGTRYEQYF
TRBV19,TRBD2,TRBJ2-7,NA,TGTGCCAGTAGTCTTAGCGGGAGAGGCTACGAGCAGTACTTC,CASSLSGRGYEQYF
TRBV18,NA,TRBJ2-2,NA,TGTGCCAGCTCATCGGTTACCGGGGAGCTGTTTTTT,CASSSVTGELFF
TRBV3-1/TRBV3-2,TRBD2,TRBJ2-1,NA,TGTGCCAGCAGCCAAGGGGCGGGAGGGGGTGAGCAGTTCTTC,CASSQGAGGGEQFF
TRBV28,TRBD1,TRBJ2-7,NA,TGTGCCAGCAGTCAAGGGACAGCGCCCTACGAGCAGTACTTC,CASSQGTAPYEQYF
TRBV5-1,TRBD1,TRBJ2-3,NA,TGCGCCAGCAGCTTGGTGCAGGGACAGAGGGCAGATACGCAGTATTTT,CASSLVQGQRADTQYF
TRBV27,TRBD1,TRBJ1-6,NA,TGTGCCAGCAGTTTAAGGGGGGCCAGGGACAGGGCGCGTTTCAATTCACCCCTCCACTTT,CASSLRGARDRARFNSPLHF
TRBV19,NA,TRBJ2-5,once,TGTGCCAGTAGTATAGGAGGAAGTCTCCAAGAGACCCAGTACTTC,CASSIGGSLQETQYF
TRBV10-3,TRBD2,TRBJ2-3,NA,TGTGCCATCATCACCCTGGGGACTAGCGGGAGGGCCCGCCTAATCACAGATACGCAGTATTTT,CAIITLGTSGRARLITDTQYF
TRBV28,NA,TRBJ1-2,NA,TGTGCCAGCAGTCCCCATCGCGGGACGGAGAACTATGGCTACACCTTC,CASSPHRGTENYGYTF
TRBV5-5,TRBD1,TRBJ1-5,NA,TGTGCCAGCAGCTTGGGGACAGGGGGTAGCAATCAGCCCCAGCATTTT,CASSLGTGGSNQPQHF
TRBV2,NA,TRBJ1-1,NA,TGTGCCAGCAAGGTGGGAGGAGCTGAAGCTTTCTTT,CASKVGGAEAFF
TRBV9,TRBD1,TRBJ1-2,NA,TGTGCCAGCAGCGTGGAGACAGGGGGCGAGGGCTACACCTTC,CASSVETGGEGYTF
TRBV11-2,NA,TRBJ1-6,once,TGTGCCAGCAGCTTACTAACAGGCAGGACGGATTCACCCCTCCACTTT,CASSLLTGRTDSPLHF
TRBV6-4,NA,TRBJ2-1,NA,TGTGCCATCTCCGGGACAGCGGGGTACAATGAGCAGTTCTTC,CAISGTAGYNEQFF
TRBV5-5,NA,TRBJ1-4,NA,TGTGCCAGCAGATCCGGGGGAGAGAGAAAACTGTTTTTT,CASRSGGERKLFF
TRBV18,TRBD2,TRBJ2-7,NA,TGTGCCAGCTCACCGGCGGGACTAGCGGGAGTGGAGCAGTACTTC,CASSPAGLAGVEQYF
TRBV5-1,NA,TRBJ2-1,NA,TGCGCCAGCAGCTTGGGTAGGGGGCGCGGGGATGAGCAGTTCTTC,CASSLGRGRGDEQFF
TRBV27,TRBD1,TRBJ2-1,NA,TGTGCCAGCAGTGAGACAGGGCTTAATGAGCAGTTCTTC,CASSETGLNEQFF
TRBV29-1,TRBD1,TRBJ2-7,few,TGCAGCGTTTCCCTCCCCGGGACAGGTCGCGAGCAGTACTTC,CSVSLPGTGREQYF
TRBV5-1,TRBD2,TRBJ2-5,NA,TGCGCCAGCAGCTTAAATCAACTAGCGGGAGGGGTGGAGACCCAGTACTTC,CASSLNQLAGGVETQYF
TRBV19,NA,TRBJ2-7,NA,TGTGCCAGTAGGGCTCAGGGTAGGAACTCCTACGAGCAGTACTTC,CASRAQGRNSYEQYF
TRBV6-2/TRBV6-3,NA,TRBJ2-1,NA,TGTGCCAGCAGTTACGGCAGGGGTTACAATGAGCAGTTCTTC,CASSYGRGYNEQFF
TRBV19,TRBD1,TRBJ2-2,NA,TGTGCCAGTAGGGGGACAGCGAACACCGGGGAGCTGTTTTTT,CASRGTANTGELFF
TRBV29-1,TRBD1,TRBJ2-1,NA,TGCAGCGTTCTTTCGGACAGGTCCTACAATGAGCAGTTCTTC,CSVLSDRSYNEQFF
TRBV7-3,TRBD2,TRBJ2-2,NA,TGTGCCAGCAGCTTGATCACTAGCGGGAGCAGTCGTCCCGGGGAGCTGTTTTTT,CASSLITSGSSRPGELFF
TRBV4-3,TRBD1,TRBJ2-1,NA,TGCGCCAGCAGCCAAGGATACAGGGGCAATGAGCAGTTCTTC,CASSQGYRGNEQFF
TRBV2,NA,TRBJ1-1,NA,TGTGCCAGCAGTGAGGATGGTGAAGCTTTCTTT,CASSEDGEAFF
TRBV4-2,NA,TRBJ2-1,NA,TGTGCCAGCAGCCAAGGCAGCGGTCGCTCCTACAATGAGCAGTTCTTC,CASSQGSGRSYNEQFF
TRBV7-2,TRBD2,TRBJ2-1,NA,TGTGCCAGCAGCTTTAGACTAGCGGGAGTGAGGGGGTCCTACAATGAGCAGTTCTTC,CASSFRLAGVRGSYNEQFF
TRBV3-1/TRBV3-2,TRBD1,TRBJ2-3,NA,TGTGCCAGCAGCTTACGACAGGGGGGCACAGATACGCAGTATTTT,CASSLRQGGTDTQYF
TRBV7-2,TRBD2,TRBJ2-3,NA,TGTGCCAGCAGCCCTACCAGACTAGCGGGAGGAGGTGCAGATACGCAGTATTTT,CASSPTRLAGGGADTQYF
TRBV6-5,NA,TRBJ2-7,NA,TGTGCCAGCAGTTACGGGCGGAGGTACGAGCAGTACTTC,CASSYGRRYEQYF
TRBV27,NA,TRBJ2-7,NA,TGTGCCAGCAGTCAAGGGACCCGGGGCATCTACGAGCAGTACTTC,CASSQGTRGIYEQYF